The sequence of this T cell receptor (beta chain) was determined in a study of Graves' ophthalmopathy and Graves' hyperthyroidism. Study findings and constraints: Sensitivity of 85% to 90% and specificity of less than 82% were achieved when a 13-signature model separated ophthalmopathy from stable hyperthyroidism.

CDR1 and CDR2 from the germline V gene are SGHTA and FQGNSA. The CDR3 totals 14 residues. V lost 6 bases and J lost 5, with 16 bases in between. The study amplified TCR beta CDR3 regions using RNA transcripts. The first-round RT-PCR employed HTBI primers together with the Qiagen OneStep RT-PCR kit. A multiplex PCR was then performed as the second round. A single record per CDR3 protein comes from TCRdb applying MiXCR to the multiplex PCR reads. The sample records about 370,000 distinct CDR3 sequences, 15% to 20% being singletons. This clonotype has a count of ten or more. What it recognizes is unknown.

The V and J genes are TRBV7-2 and TRBJ2-5; TRBD1 might be the D (6 bases). The clonotype was recovered from a woman aged 18-29 years with Graves' ophthalmopathy. Sequenced sample: peripheral blood. The CDR3 DNA reads TGTGCCAGCAGTGTCACAGGGAGCTTGGAGACCCAGTACTTC. Translating gives CASSVTGSLETQYF.